The entry below describes one T cell receptor beta chain. The data originate from a study of blood T cell repertoires in COVID-19. The length of the CDR3 is 16 residues. Germline V gives CDR1 MNHEY, CDR2 SMNVEV (reference sequence). Trimming pared 6 bases from V and 0 bases from J, leaving 17 bases between. Some clones are missing from TCRdb's copy, which holds only in-frame ones; the method was immunoSEQ multiplex PCR. The table records more than 95,000 clones, roughly 90% of them present only once. This chain links TRBV27 with TRBJ1-2, with TRBD1 as a possible D gene (5 bases). Sequencing input: peripheral blood. The clonotype comes from a woman in her fifties or sixties with acute or convalescent COVID-19. The CDR3 DNA reads as TGTGCCAGCAGACCGTCCCAGGGCTCGCCTAACTATGGCTACACCTTC. Residues: CASRPSQGSPNYGYTF.